One and the same sample provided the 12 T cell receptor beta chains below, sequenced in a study of cytomegalovirus exposure and HLA in healthy donors. With 60 Vbeta and 13 Jbeta primers, the PCR was carried out. Profiling relied on immunoSEQ multiplex PCR, and the TCRdb table lists in-frame clones only, not all of them. The data hold roughly 200,000 clones, with approximately 86% observed a single time. Sequenced material: PBMCs. Receptors originate from a woman between 25 and 40 years old in good health and CMV-seronegative.

This chain connects TRBV9 to TRBJ2-1; 14 bases are a match to TRBD2. Trimming cost V 4 bases and J 6 bases; bases outside gene matches: 12. Looked up from germline, CDR1 is SGDLS and CDR2 is YYNGEE. The CDR3 runs 18 residues. The CDR3 DNA sequence: TGTGCCAGCAGCCGACTAGCGGGAGGGCCGAGTCGAACCAATGAGCAGTTCTTC. It yields the protein CASSRLAGGPSRTNEQFF.

The chain employs TRBV6-6 and TRBJ1-3, with D unclear. V lost 7 bases to trimming and J lost 4 bases, with 8 bases between them. Per the germline V gene, CDR1 is MNHNY and CDR2 is SVGAGI (reference sequence). The CDR3 contains 12 residues. The CDR3 is CASKESGNTIYF. The DNA of the CDR3 is TGTGCCAGCAAAGAGTCGGGAAACACCATATATTTT.

This rearrangement joins TRBV4-1 to TRBJ2-7; D remains unclear. Germline V gives CDR1 MGHRA, CDR2 YSYEKL. Deletions cut 0 bases from V and 0 bases from J, with 12 bases between. The CDR3 is 16 residues long. The CDR3 coding sequence is TGCGCCAGCAGCCAAGATCTTTCATCGAGCTCCTACGAGCAGTACTTC. Encoded protein: CASSQDLSSSSYEQYF.

The V gene is TRBV6-5, the J gene TRBJ1-1; perhaps TRBD1 as D (6 bases). Germline V lookup: CDR1 MNHEY, CDR2 SVGAGI. This CDR3 is 14 amino acids long. V was clipped by 6 bases and J by 0 bases, with 11 bases between them. The CDR3 coding sequence is TGTGCCAGCAGGGACGGACAGATGAACACTGAAGCTTTCTTT. Encoded protein: CASRDGQMNTEAFF.

This chain uses TRBV27 with TRBJ2-1; TRBD1 is a possible D gene (5 bases). V shed 7 bases and J shed 9 bases, with 10 bases lying between them. Germline-derived CDR1 and CDR2 are MNHEY and SMNVEV (reference sequence). The CDR3 consists of 11 residues. DNA of the CDR3: TGTGCCAGCAACACAGGCCCTGAGCAGTTCTTC. Translating gives CASNTGPEQFF.

The rearrangement joins TRBV5-6 to TRBJ2-7; D remains ambiguous. V lost 3 bases and J lost 1, with 11 bases in between. Germline CDR1 and CDR2: SGHDT and YYEEEE. The CDR3 covers 14 residues. The CDR3 loop is CASSSVGESYEQYF. CDR3 coding DNA: TGTGCCAGCAGCTCGGTGGGCGAGTCCTACGAGCAGTACTTC.

This clone was detected a few times. The chain employs TRBV28 and TRBJ1-5; D is perhaps TRBD1 (5 bases). Germline V gene sequence: CDR1 MDHEN, CDR2 SYDVKM. Trimming stripped 2 bases from V and 1 base from J, with 15 bases between. The CDR3 sequence is 17 residues long. This CDR3 reads CASSLRTLGGSNQPQHF. The CDR3 nucleotides read TGTGCCAGCAGTTTACGGACACTCGGGGGAAGCAATCAGCCCCAGCATTTT.

V is TRBV6-5 and J is TRBJ2-6; 7 bases are a match to TRBD1. This CDR3 has 15 residues. Unmatched junction bases numbered 3, after V lost 5 bases and J lost 2 bases. Germline V gene sequence: CDR1 MNHEY, CDR2 SVGAGI. CDR3 DNA sequence: TGTGCCAGCAGTAACAGGGGTCCTGGGGCCAACGTCCTGACTTTC. Encoded protein: CASSNRGPGANVLTF.

As regards this clone: Other DNA sequences from this sample encode an identical CDR3 as well. The J gene is TRBJ2-1, the V gene TRBV27; 8 nucleotides agree with TRBD2. The germline V gene encodes CDR1 MNHEY and CDR2 SMNVEV (reference sequence). This CDR3 contains 15 residues. Unmatched junction bases numbered 2, after V lost 2 bases and J lost 2 bases. The CDR3 spells CASSLTGGPYNEQFF. The CDR3 DNA reads as TGTGCCAGCAGTTTAACGGGGGGGCCCTACAATGAGCAGTTCTTC.

J is TRBJ2-7 and V is TRBV29-1, with 9 bases fitting TRBD2. This CDR3 is built from 12 residues. V lost 5 bases and J lost 4; bases outside the gene matches: 3. The germline CDR1 and CDR2 sequences are SQVTM and ANQGSEA. CDR3 amino acids: CSVSTSGYEQYF. The DNA for the CDR3 is TGCAGCGTTTCGACTAGCGGTTACGAGCAGTACTTC.

The V and J genes are TRBV7-9 and TRBJ2-7; 9 nucleotides align to TRBD2. V trimming: 5 bases; J trimming: 5 bases; junction bases outside the gene matches: 10. Germline V lookup: CDR1 SEHNR, CDR2 FQNEAQ (reference sequence). The CDR3 loop spans 15 amino acids. In DNA form, the CDR3 reads TGTGCCAGCAGCCCCGTAGCGGGGGTAGTACACGAGCAGTACTTC. Translation gives CASSPVAGVVHEQYF.

The rearrangement links TRBV28 to TRBJ1-3; D remains ambiguous. V lost 3 bases, J lost 3 bases, and 12 bases lay in between. Germline CDR1 and CDR2: MDHEN and SYDVKM. The CDR3 has 15 amino acids. CDR3 region: CASSLKPLIGNTIYF. The CDR3 nucleotides are TGTGCCAGCAGTTTGAAGCCTTTGATTGGAAACACCATATATTTT.